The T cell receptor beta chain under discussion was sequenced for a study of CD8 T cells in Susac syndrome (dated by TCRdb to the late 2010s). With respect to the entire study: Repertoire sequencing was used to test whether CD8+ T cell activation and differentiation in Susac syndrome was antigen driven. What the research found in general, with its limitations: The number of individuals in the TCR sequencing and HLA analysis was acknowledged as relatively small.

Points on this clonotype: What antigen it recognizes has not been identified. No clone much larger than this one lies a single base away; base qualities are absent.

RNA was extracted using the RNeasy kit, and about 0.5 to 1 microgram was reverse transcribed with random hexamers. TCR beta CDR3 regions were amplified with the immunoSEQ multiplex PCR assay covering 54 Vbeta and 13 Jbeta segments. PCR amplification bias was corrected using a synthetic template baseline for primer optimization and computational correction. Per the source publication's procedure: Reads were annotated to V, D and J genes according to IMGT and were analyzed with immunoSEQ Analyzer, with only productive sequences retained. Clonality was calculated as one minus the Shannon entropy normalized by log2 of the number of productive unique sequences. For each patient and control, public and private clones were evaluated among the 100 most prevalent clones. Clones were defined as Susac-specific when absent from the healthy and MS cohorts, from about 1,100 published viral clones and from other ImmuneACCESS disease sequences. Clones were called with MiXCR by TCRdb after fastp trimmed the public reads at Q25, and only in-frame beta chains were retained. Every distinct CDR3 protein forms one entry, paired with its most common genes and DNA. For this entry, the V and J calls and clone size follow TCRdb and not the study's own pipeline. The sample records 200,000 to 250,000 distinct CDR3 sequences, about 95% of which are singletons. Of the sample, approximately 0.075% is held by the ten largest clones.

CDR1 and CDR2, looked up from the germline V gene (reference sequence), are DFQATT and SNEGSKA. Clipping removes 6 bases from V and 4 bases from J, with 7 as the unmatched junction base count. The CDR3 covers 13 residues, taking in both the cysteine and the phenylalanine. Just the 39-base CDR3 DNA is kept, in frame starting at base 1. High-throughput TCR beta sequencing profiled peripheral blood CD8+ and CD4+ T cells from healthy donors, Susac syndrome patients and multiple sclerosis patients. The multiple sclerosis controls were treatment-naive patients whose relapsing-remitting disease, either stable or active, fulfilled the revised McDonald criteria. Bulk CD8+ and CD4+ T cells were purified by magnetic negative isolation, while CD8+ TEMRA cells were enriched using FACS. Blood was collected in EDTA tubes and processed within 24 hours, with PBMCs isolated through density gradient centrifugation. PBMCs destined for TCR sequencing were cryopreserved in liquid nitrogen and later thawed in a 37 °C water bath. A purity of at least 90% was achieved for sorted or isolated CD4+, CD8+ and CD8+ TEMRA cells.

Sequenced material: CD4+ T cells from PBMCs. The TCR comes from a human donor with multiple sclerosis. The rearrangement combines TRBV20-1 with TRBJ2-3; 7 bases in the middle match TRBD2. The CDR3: CSAGLLSPDTQYF. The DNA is TGCAGTGCGGGACTACTGTCTCCAGATACGCAGTATTTT.